These 23 T cell receptor beta chains share one sample of origin, sequenced in a study of regulatory T cells in long-lasting Graves disease. To make TCR beta libraries, researchers used iRepertoire HTBI primers and Arm-PCR of CDR3 regions. TCRdb reprocessed the multiplex PCR reads via MiXCR and lists one record per CDR3 protein. The sample records about 450,000 distinct CDR3 sequences, 23% being singletons. As for time point: persistent/refractory GD, antithyroid drugs over 5 years with positive TRAb. Generation of the TCR library employed RNA extracted from PBMCs. The specimen comprised peripheral blood mononuclear cells (PBMCs), sampled when the disease was refractory, from a patient treated with antithyroid drugs. The receptors come from a female donor with Graves disease.

The V and J genes are TRBV20-1 and TRBJ2-5; 7 nucleotides align to TRBD1. The V and J ends lost 3 bases and 3 bases, in that order; junction bases with no gene match: 7. CDR3 length: 14 residues. CDR1 and CDR2 (germline): DFQATT, SNEGSKA (reference sequence). The CDR3 nucleotides read TGCAGTGCTAGGCCCCGGACAGGAGAAGAGACCCAGTACTTC. It yields the protein CSARPRTGEETQYF.

On this clonotype itself: Just one base apart from a much larger clone, this may be a read error. The J gene is TRBJ1-1, the V gene TRBV6-1, with D unclear. Per the germline V gene, CDR1 is MNHNS and CDR2 is SASEGT. The CDR3 loop spans 14 amino acids. The CDR3: CACSKRPDHTEAFF. The DNA for the CDR3 is TGTGCCTGCAGTAAACGACCGGACCACACTGAAGCTTTCTTT.

As for this clonotype: The junction differs from germline at one of its ends, possibly a read error. V is TRBV4-1 and J is TRBJ1-2; D is ambiguous. Germline assignment: CDR1 MGHRA and CDR2 YSYEKL. CDR3 length: 15 residues. In nucleotides, the CDR3 is TGTGCCAGCAGCCAAGGAGCGTCCTTTAACTATGGCTACACCTTC. Its protein is CASSQGASFNYGYTF.

This clonotype showed up just once. The chain recombines TRBV7-3 with TRBJ2-7, with D unresolved. The V gene lost 5 bases and the J gene lost 6 bases, with 17 bases spanning the gap. This CDR3 has 14 residues. Per the germline V gene, CDR1 is SGHTA and CDR2 is FQGTGA. The CDR3 DNA follows: TGTGCCAGCAGCCAAGATACGGTGCGGTCCGAGCAGTACTTC. It codes for CASSQDTVRSEQYF.

Many counts were recorded for this clonotype. This chain connects TRBV7-2 to TRBJ2-7; TRBD1 aligns across 7 bases. This CDR3 has 15 residues. Germline values: CDR1 SGHTA, CDR2 FQGNSA. Trimming at V came to 5 bases and at J to 3 bases, leaving 10 bases not matched to a gene. Here the CDR3 DNA reads TGTGCCAGCAGCGTCACCGGGACAGACCACTACGAGCAGTACTTC. This sequence encodes CASSVTGTDHYEQYF.

This clonotype has just a few counts. The rearrangement uses TRBV6-1 and TRBJ1-1, with D hard to call. The CDR3 length is 13 residues. Trimming took off 6 bases at V and 6 bases at J, with 14 bases between the two ends. Germline V gene data show CDR1 as MNHNS and CDR2 as SASEGT. The CDR3 coding sequence is TGTGCCAGCAGGCTACGGGGTAGTTCTGAAGCTTTCTTT. It translates to CASRLRGSSEAFF.

This clonotype was seen only a few times. V and J are TRBV5-1 and TRBJ1-1; D ambiguous. The V gene's germline CDR1 is SGHRS and CDR2 YFSETQ. Trimming removed 4 bases from V and 3 bases from J, with 13 bases in between. The CDR3 covers 14 residues. The CDR3 DNA reads TGCGCCAGCAGCCCCCTGGCGCATGACACTGAAGCTTTCTTT. Amino acid sequence: CASSPLAHDTEAFF.

The V call is TRBV25-1, the J call TRBJ2-1; weak D call: TRBD1 (5 bases). V lost 5 bases, J lost 2 bases, and 13 bases lay in between. The V gene's germline CDR1 is MGHDK and CDR2 SYGVNS. The CDR3 length is 15 residues. CDR3 region: CASSSTDTTYNEQFF. DNA for the CDR3: TGTGCCAGCAGTAGTACGGACACGACCTACAATGAGCAGTTCTTC.

V gene TRBV5-1 combines with J gene TRBJ1-3, with D possibly matching TRBD1 (6 bases). The germline V gene encodes CDR1 SGHRS and CDR2 YFSETQ. Trimming removed 3 bases from V and 0 bases from J, with 7 bases in between. This CDR3 is 14 amino acids long. Written as DNA, the CDR3 is TGCGCCAGCAGCTCAGGGGACTCTGGAAACACCATATATTTT. Translated: CASSSGDSGNTIYF.

This clonotype was picked up a small number of times. The rearrangement uses TRBV5-1 and TRBJ1-3, with TRBD1 identical over 8 bases. CDR3 length: 14 residues. Per the germline V gene, CDR1 is SGHRS and CDR2 is YFSETQ. With 3 bases clipped from V and 4 bases from J, the junction kept 3 bases outside the gene matches. Written as DNA, the CDR3 is TGCGCCAGCAGCTCGGGGACAGGAGGAAACACCATATATTTT. Its protein product is CASSSGTGGNTIYF.

This clonotype has at least ten counts. The chain uses TRBV5-1 and TRBJ2-6, with a possible D match to TRBD1 (6 bases). CDR1 is SGHRS and CDR2 is YFSETQ in the germline V gene. Trimming cost V 2 bases and J 0 bases, with 15 bases left between them. The CDR3 is 18 amino acids. CDR3 DNA: TGCGCCAGCAGCTTACAGGTTGGGGGCTACTCTGGGGCCAACGTCCTGACTTTC. Translated: CASSLQVGGYSGANVLTF.

On this clonotype: Compared with germline, one end of the junction differs, possibly owing to a read error. The chain employs TRBV28 and TRBJ1-6; the match to TRBD1 covers 7 bases. The CDR3 length is 12 residues. The V gene's germline CDR1 is MDHEN and CDR2 SYDVKM. DNA of the CDR3: TGTGCCAGCGCATTCATCGCTGGGACAGCTCGTTTT. Translating it yields CASAFIAGTARF.

CDR3 sequence (DNA): TGTGCCAGCAGCTCACAGAGCTTGAACACTGAAGCTTTCTTT. It codes for CASSSQSLNTEAFF. The gene calls are TRBV11-1 and TRBJ1-1; D is undetermined. The CDR3 has 14 residues. Deletions cut 4 bases from V and 0 bases from J, with 9 bases between. Germline V gene sequence: CDR1 SGHAT, CDR2 FQDESV (reference sequence).

This clonotype was detected only a few times. The gene calls are TRBV7-9 and TRBJ1-2; D is unresolved. The V gene's germline CDR1 is SEHNR and CDR2 FQNEAQ (reference sequence). V shed 6 bases and J shed 5 bases, with 16 bases lying between them. The CDR3 consists of 14 residues. The CDR3 nucleotides read TGTGCCAGCAGTCCCCAGCCAGGAGTGTATGGCTACACCTTC. Translation: CASSPQPGVYGYTF.

Comments on this clonotype: A much larger clone sits a single nucleotide away, making a read error possible. The chain uses TRBV15 and TRBJ1-5; a possible D gene is TRBD1 (5 bases). This CDR3 is built from 15 residues. The germline V gene has CDR1 LNHNV and CDR2 YYDKDF (reference sequence). The CDR3 reads CATSRAGDSSQPQHF. The CDR3, as DNA: TGTGCCACCAGCAGAGCGGGGGATAGCAGTCAGCCCCAGCATTTT.

This clonotype was observed many times. This sequence joins TRBV12-3 or TRBV12-4 and TRBJ2-2; 11 bases agree with TRBD2. Trimming at V came to 7 bases and at J to 4 bases, leaving 5 bases not matched to a gene. CDR3 size: 15 residues. CDR3 in amino acids: CASTTLAGVTGELFF. The DNA for the CDR3 is TGTGCCAGCACCACACTAGCGGGAGTCACCGGGGAGCTGTTTTTT.

In regard to this clonotype: Since a much larger clone is just one base distant, this may be a read error. The chain combines TRBV28 with TRBJ1-2, with a weak D call TRBD1 (5 bases). In germline, CDR1 is MDHEN, CDR2 SYDVKM. The CDR3 runs to 15 residues. The chain's CDR3 is CAGSLVGTLNYGYTF. CDR3 nucleotides: TGTGCCGGCAGTTTGGTCGGGACTCTTAACTATGGCTACACCTTC.

This clonotype was found many times. The gene calls are TRBV12-3 or TRBV12-4 and TRBJ2-5; D gene unclear. Trimming took 2 bases from V and 9 from J, leaving 16 bases between them. The CDR3 covers 14 residues. The DNA for the CDR3 is TGTGCCAGCAGTTTAAGGACCCAAGGAGTGGCCCAGTACTTC. Translated: CASSLRTQGVAQYF.

This clonotype was detected a few times. The chain is built from TRBV7-8 and TRBJ1-5, with 8 bases that match TRBD1. V shed 4 bases and J 3 bases; nucleotides not matched to a gene: 8. Germline V gene sequence: CDR1 SGHVS, CDR2 FQNEAQ. The CDR3 extends over 16 amino acids. In DNA form, the CDR3 reads TGTGCCAGCAGCTCAAGGACAGGGCCTAACAATCAGCCCCAGCATTTT. Protein: CASSSRTGPNNQPQHF.

This clonotype came up many times. V gene TRBV6-1 combines with J gene TRBJ1-4; unclear D gene. V shed 8 bases and J shed 6 bases, with 16 bases lying between them. Germline CDR1 and CDR2: MNHNS and SASEGT. The CDR3 sequence is 14 residues long. This chain's CDR3 is CASRPGRTDEKLFF. The CDR3 nucleotides read TGTGCCAGCCGGCCCGGACGGACGGATGAAAAACTGTTTTTT.

This clonotype was counted between two and nine times. This chain uses TRBV19 with TRBJ1-2; 8 bases map to TRBD1. The CDR3 is 16 residues long. Germline CDR1 LNHDA, CDR2 SQIVND (reference sequence). Unmatched junction bases numbered 11, after V lost 4 bases and J lost 4 bases. This CDR3 is CASSTPPGQVFYGYTF. The CDR3 DNA sequence: TGTGCCAGTAGTACTCCACCGGGACAGGTCTTCTATGGCTACACCTTC.

There are many counts of this clonotype. This sequence joins TRBV10-3 and TRBJ1-2; the D is unclear. Germline CDR1 is ENHRY and CDR2 is SYGVKD. This CDR3 is built from 13 residues. Trimming removed 3 bases at V and 2 bases at J, with 7 bases between. In DNA, the CDR3 is TGTGCCATCAGTGATAACGGGAACTATGGCTACACCTTC. This codes for CAISDNGNYGYTF.

The gene calls are TRBV6-5 and TRBJ1-5; a weak D match, TRBD1 (5 bases). Germline CDR1 and CDR2: MNHEY and SVGAGI. V was shortened by 2 bases and J by 7 bases, with 18 bases between the two germline ends. The CDR3 has 16 residues. CDR3 nucleotide sequence: TGTGCCAGCAGTTACGATGGGGGAGTGGGATGGCAGCCCCAGCATTTT. Encoded protein: CASSYDGGVGWQPQHF.